One and the same sample provided the 9 T cell receptor beta chains below, sequenced in a study of blood T cell repertoires in COVID-19. Sequencing used immunoSEQ multiplex PCR; TCRdb keeps in-frame clones, though not all of them. The sample carries about 240,000 clones, about 80% recorded once. The sequenced sample was peripheral blood. The receptors derive from an elderly woman with acute or convalescent COVID-19.

This chain links TRBV5-6 with TRBJ1-5; D gene uncertain. Germline CDR1 SGHDT, CDR2 YYEEEE. This CDR3 region has 13 residues. Trimming pared 1 base from V and 4 bases from J, leaving 6 bases between. DNA for the CDR3: TGTGCCAGCAGCTTGTCCCAAAATCAGCCCCAGCATTTT. It encodes CASSLSQNQPQHF.

V is TRBV5-1 and J is TRBJ2-1; tentatively, D is TRBD1 (6 bases). V lost 0 bases to trimming and J lost 4 bases, with 8 bases between them. The CDR3 covers 14 residues. Germline CDR1 is SGHRS and CDR2 is YFSETQ. The CDR3 region is CASSLGTEYNEQFF. The DNA of the CDR3 is TGCGCCAGCAGCTTGGGGACAGAATACAATGAGCAGTTCTTC.

This chain joins TRBV10-1 and TRBJ2-7; TRBD1 aligns across 10 bases. V shed 9 bases and J 2 bases; nucleotides not matched to a gene: 4. CDR1 and CDR2 from the germline V gene are WNHNN and SYGVQD (reference sequence). This CDR3 spans 13 amino acids. The CDR3 here is CARDRGRTYEQYF. The CDR3 DNA follows: TGCGCCAGGGACAGGGGGAGGACCTACGAGCAGTACTTC.

V gene TRBV30 combines with J gene TRBJ2-6; 8 nucleotides line up with TRBD1. This CDR3 comprises 14 residues. V lost 7 bases to trimming and J lost 0 bases; unmatched junction nucleotides: 2. Per germline, CDR1 GTSNPN and CDR2 SVGIG (reference sequence). The CDR3 DNA follows: TGTGCCTTTGACAGGGGCTCTGGGGCCAACGTCCTGACTTTC. This sequence encodes CAFDRGSGANVLTF.

V is TRBV3-1 (or the pseudogene TRBV3-2) and J is TRBJ1-6; TRBD1 agrees at 8 bases. With V trimmed by 2 bases and J by 9 bases, 12 bases remained unmatched. There are 17 residues in the CDR3. CDR1 and CDR2 (germline): LGHDT, YNNKEL (reference sequence). The CDR3 nucleotides read TGTGCCAGCAGCCAAACTAAAGTACAGGGGGGAGTTTCACCCCTCCACTTT. It codes for CASSQTKVQGGVSPLHF.

This CDR3 is CAISESLGGGLGEKLFF. CDR3 bases: TGTGCCATCAGTGAGTCTCTTGGCGGAGGACTGGGCGAAAAACTGTTTTTT. The chain employs TRBV10-3 and TRBJ1-4; D is unresolved. Trimming pared 0 bases from V and 8 bases from J, leaving 19 bases between. This CDR3 spans 17 amino acids. Germline assignment: CDR1 ENHRY and CDR2 SYGVKD.

This clone showed up just a few times. The rearrangement joins TRBV19 to TRBJ2-7, with D possibly being TRBD2 (6 bases). Trimming left V 9 bases short and J 4 bases short, with 19 bases between. CDR3 length: 14 amino acids. Germline-derived CDR1 and CDR2 are LNHDA and SQIVND (reference sequence). The CDR3 region is CASALTGEVYEQYF. The DNA of the CDR3 is TGTGCCAGCGCACTTACGGGGGAAGTATACGAGCAGTACTTC.

V and J are TRBV7-2 and TRBJ2-3; D ambiguous. With 5 bases removed from V and 1 base from J, the gap between germline ends came to 4 bases. Germline V gives CDR1 SGHTA, CDR2 FQGNSA. This CDR3 has 12 amino acids. CDR3 loop: CASSPGTDTQYF. In nucleotides, the CDR3 is TGTGCCAGCAGCCCTGGCACAGATACGCAGTATTTT.

J is TRBJ1-2 and V is TRBV7-9; D is uncertain. V was cut by 5 bases and J by 3 bases, with 10 bases left in between. This CDR3 is built from 13 residues. The germline V gene encodes CDR1 SEHNR and CDR2 FQNEAQ (reference sequence). The CDR3 DNA sequence: TGTGCCAGCAGCACGACTTCGTACTATGGCTACACCTTC. Protein product: CASSTTSYYGYTF.